This entry lists 20 T cell receptor beta chains sequenced from one sample in a study of T cells in localized non-small cell lung cancer. Repertoires were generated with immunoSEQ multiplex PCR, while TCRdb's copy carries only in-frame clones and drops some. Of 41,000 or so clones in the sample, around 86% were seen once. This sample comprised peripheral blood, obtained before any cancer treatment. These receptors all come from a woman aged 18 to 49 with stage III lung adenocarcinoma.

This chain links TRBV9 with TRBJ1-3, with 7 nucleotides matching TRBD1. The CDR3 spans 19 residues. V trimming: 4 bases; J trimming: 0 bases; junction bases outside the gene matches: 16. Per germline, CDR1 SGDLS and CDR2 YYNGEE. Here the CDR3 DNA reads TGTGCCAGCAGCATACCCAGACAGGGAGACCCTAGCTCTGGAAACACCATATATTTT. Amino acids: CASSIPRQGDPSSGNTIYF.

V gene TRBV5-1 combines with J gene TRBJ2-2, with no clear D. Germline V lookup: CDR1 SGHRS, CDR2 YFSETQ. The CDR3 has 14 residues. V lost 4 bases and J 4 bases, leaving 11 bases between the germline ends. CDR3 nucleotides: TGCGCCAGCAGCCCGGTTCAGAGCACCGGGGAGCTGTTTTTT. This sequence encodes CASSPVQSTGELFF.

This chain joins TRBV6-6 and TRBJ2-7, with D tentatively TRBD1 or TRBD2 (5 bases each). Germline V lookup: CDR1 MNHNY, CDR2 SVGAGI (reference sequence). The CDR3 totals 15 residues. Trimming shortened V by 1 base and J by 6 bases, and 16 bases separated the two germline ends. The CDR3 is CASSYYGTSGGEQYF. Here the CDR3 DNA reads TGTGCCAGCAGTTACTATGGGACCTCTGGGGGCGAGCAGTACTTC.

The chain has TRBV15 and TRBJ1-2; D is unclear. V lost 1 base and J lost 6, with 9 bases in between. Germline V gene lookup returns CDR1 LNHNV and CDR2 YYDKDF (reference sequence). The CDR3 consists of 13 residues. For the CDR3, the DNA is TGTGCCACCAGCAGAGGAGGGAGAGATGGCTACACCTTC. This sequence encodes CATSRGGRDGYTF.

This sequence joins TRBV16 and TRBJ1-1; D not certain. The CDR3 consists of 12 residues. CDR1 is KGHSY and CDR2 is FQNENV in the germline V gene. Trimming cost V 4 bases and J 2 bases, with 5 bases left between them. The CDR3 bases are TGTGCCAGCAGCCCCGCCAACACTGAAGCTTTCTTT. This sequence encodes CASSPANTEAFF.

DNA of the CDR3: TGCAGCGTTGTCTCAGGGGGCGCGTCAAAGGGCAATGAGCAGTTCTTC. Protein: CSVVSGGASKGNEQFF. The chain employs TRBV29-1 and TRBJ2-1; 8 bases agree with TRBD1. Germline values: CDR1 SQVTM, CDR2 ANQGSEA. The V segment lost 4 bases and the J segment 6 bases; nucleotides outside the gene matches: 14. The CDR3 has 16 residues.

V is TRBV6-5 and J is TRBJ2-1, with 12 bases that match TRBD1. The CDR3 runs to 16 residues. The V segment lost 1 base and the J segment 8 bases; nucleotides outside the gene matches: 6. Germline loops: CDR1 MNHEY, CDR2 SVGAGI. CDR3 protein: CASSYFPGQGADEQFF. The CDR3 region has the DNA TGTGCCAGCAGTTACTTTCCGGGACAGGGGGCCGATGAGCAGTTCTTC.

This clone has only one observation. CDR3 DNA: TGTGCCAGCAGTGGAGGGACAGGTTATTCCGAAGCTTTCTTT. Protein: CASSGGTGYSEAFF. The genes are TRBV28 and TRBJ1-1; 8 bases line up with TRBD1. Germline V gene sequence: CDR1 MDHEN, CDR2 SYDVKM. The length of the CDR3 is 14 residues. The junction had 10 bases not matched to a gene; V was cut back by 5 bases and J by 8 bases.

In its sample, this clone was seen a few times. This chain joins TRBV28 and TRBJ2-1; no clear D. The CDR3 extends over 12 amino acids. The V end was cut by 6 bases, the J end by 8 bases, with 11 bases between. CDR1 and CDR2 from the germline V gene are MDHEN and SYDVKM. CDR3 loop: CASSLSRYEQFF. CDR3 nucleotides: TGTGCCAGCAGCCTGAGCAGGTATGAGCAGTTCTTC. Using reference TRBV28 and TRBJ2-1 for the parts outside the CDR3, the full variable domain is DVKVTQSSRYLVKRTGEKVFLECVQDMDHENMFWYRQDPGLGLRLIYFSYDVKMKEKGDIPEGYSVSREKKERFSLILESASTNQTSMYLCASSLSRYEQFFGPGTRLTVL.

The chain is built from TRBV9 and TRBJ1-1; D gene unclear. This CDR3 spans 13 amino acids. V shed 0 bases and J shed 6 bases, with 9 bases lying between them. Germline CDR1 SGDLS, CDR2 YYNGEE. The DNA for the CDR3 is TGTGCCAGCAGCGTAGGGTCGGGCGCTGAAGCTTTCTTT. Encoded protein: CASSVGSGAEAFF.

The genes are TRBV12-5 and TRBJ2-6; 7 bases map to TRBD1. V lost 7 bases, J lost 11 bases, and 17 bases stayed unmatched. CDR3 length equals 16 residues. In germline, CDR1 is LGHNT, CDR2 FRNRAP. CDR3: CASDPLWDRFPDVLTF. The CDR3 DNA reads TGTGCTAGTGACCCCCTCTGGGACAGATTCCCCGACGTCCTGACTTTC.

The DNA for the CDR3 is TGTGCCAGCAGTTTTGAGCGGGGGACCTCCTACGAGCAGTACTTC. Translating gives CASSFERGTSYEQYF. This chain joins TRBV27 and TRBJ2-7; TRBD2 agrees at 8 bases. Germline assignment: CDR1 MNHEY and CDR2 SMNVEV (reference sequence). The CDR3 runs 15 residues. The junction had 4 bases not matched to a gene; V was cut back by 3 bases and J by 0 bases.

The chain joins TRBV2 to TRBJ2-2; TRBD2 is a possible D gene (6 bases). The length of the CDR3 is 12 residues. The V end was cut by 5 bases, the J end by 5 bases, with 6 bases between. CDR1 and CDR2 from the germline V gene are SNHLY and FYNNEI. The CDR3 DNA reads as TGTGCCAGCAGTCGGGGGACCGGGGAGCTGTTTTTT. The encoded protein is CASSRGTGELFF.

This clone was observed a single time. V is TRBV6-1 and J is TRBJ2-7, with TRBD2 identical over 13 bases. With 8 bases clipped from V and 6 bases from J, the junction kept 10 bases outside the gene matches. The CDR3 is 15 amino acids. Germline loops: CDR1 MNHNS, CDR2 SASEGT. CDR3 DNA sequence: TGTGCCAGCTCATGGGGGGGACTAGCGGGGAGCGAGCAGTACTTC. Its translation is CASSWGGLAGSEQYF.

This clone was seen more than once but under ten times. The chain carries TRBV11-2 and TRBJ1-6, with 8 bases lining up with TRBD1. Germline CDR1 is SGHAT and CDR2 is FQNNGV. This CDR3 has 15 amino acids. The V and J ends lost 0 bases and 8 bases, in that order; junction bases with no gene match: 3. The CDR3 nucleotides read TGTGCCAGCAGCTTAGAAACAGGGGGTTATTCACCCCTCCACTTT. As protein: CASSLETGGYSPLHF.

This rearrangement joins TRBV6-1 to TRBJ2-7; 10 bases fit TRBD1. J lost 3 bases, V lost 3 bases, and 8 bases had no gene match. Germline V gene lookup returns CDR1 MNHNS and CDR2 SASEGT. The CDR3 is made up of 16 amino acids. Written as DNA, the CDR3 is TGTGCCAGCAGTGATCAACCCCGGACAGGGGGCTACGAGCAGTACTTC. Protein product: CASSDQPRTGGYEQYF.

The sample holds one count of this clone. The V call is TRBV6-6, the J call TRBJ2-2; 10 nucleotides align to TRBD2. The length of the CDR3 is 15 residues. Per the germline V gene, CDR1 is MNHNY and CDR2 is SVGAGI (reference sequence). The V gene end was trimmed by 5 bases and the J gene end by 5 bases; junction bases not matched to a gene: 5. The CDR3 here is CASSDTSGVTGELFF. The CDR3 region has the DNA TGTGCCAGCAGTGATACTAGCGGGGTGACCGGGGAGCTGTTTTTT.

The rearrangement joins TRBV5-6 to TRBJ2-7; 12 bases align to TRBD1. V lost 3 bases, J lost 5 bases, and 6 bases stayed unmatched. The CDR3 runs to 15 residues. Germline-derived CDR1 and CDR2 are SGHDT and YYEEEE. The chain's CDR3 is CASSSGTGGHDEQYF. The CDR3 DNA is TGTGCCAGCAGCTCTGGGACAGGGGGCCACGACGAGCAGTACTTC.

The DNA of the CDR3 is TGTGCCAGCAAGTACCAAGAGACCCAGTACTTC. The encoded protein is CASKYQETQYF. V and J are TRBV2 and TRBJ2-5, with unresolved D. The CDR3 contains 11 residues. Germline CDR1 and CDR2: SNHLY and FYNNEI. Trimming shortened V by 7 bases and J by 0 bases, and 3 bases separated the two germline ends.

V and J are TRBV5-1 and TRBJ1-5, with D perhaps matching TRBD1 (6 bases). Germline V lookup: CDR1 SGHRS, CDR2 YFSETQ. V dropped 0 bases and J dropped 3 bases, with 13 bases sitting between them. CDR3 length: 16 residues. CDR3 in amino acids: CASSLDGTGHNQPQHF. In nucleotides, the CDR3 is TGCGCCAGCAGCTTGGACGGGACGGGACACAATCAGCCCCAGCATTTT.